This TCR beta chain derives from a study of cytomegalovirus exposure and HLA in healthy donors. Study findings and constraints: A later analysis reported that several of the most significant clusters appeared to be linked to common viral pathogens, among them Epstein-Barr virus.

This PCR relied on a set of 60 Vbeta primers and 13 Jbeta primers. Clones were read by immunoSEQ multiplex PCR, and TCRdb kept only the in-frame ones, dropping some. The table includes about 61,000 clones, 89% detected once. To note about this clone: Antigen: not known.

This TCR derives from a man aged 30-40 years in good health and CMV-seropositive. Sequenced sample: PBMCs.

The CDR3 region has the DNA TGTGCCAGCAGGACAGGGGGCAATGAGCAGTTCTTC. It is translated as CASRTGGNEQFF. This chain connects TRBV6-5 to TRBJ2-1; 9 nucleotides match TRBD1. The CDR3 consists of 12 residues. Germline loops: CDR1 MNHEY, CDR2 SVGAGI. Trimming cost V 6 bases and J 6 bases; bases outside gene matches: 0.